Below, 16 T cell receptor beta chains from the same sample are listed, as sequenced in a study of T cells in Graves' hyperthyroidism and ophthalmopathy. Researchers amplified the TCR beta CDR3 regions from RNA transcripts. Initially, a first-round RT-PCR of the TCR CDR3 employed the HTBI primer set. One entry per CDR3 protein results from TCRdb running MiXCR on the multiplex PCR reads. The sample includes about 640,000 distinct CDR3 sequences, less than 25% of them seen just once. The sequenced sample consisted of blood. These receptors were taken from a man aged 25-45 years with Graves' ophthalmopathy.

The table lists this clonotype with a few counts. The CDR3 DNA reads as TGTGCCAGCAGCCGGACTAGCGGGGCTCTCGAGCAGTACTTC. The encoded protein is CASSRTSGALEQYF. The chain recombines TRBV6-1 with TRBJ2-7, with 12 bases matching TRBD2. There are 14 residues in the CDR3. CDR1 and CDR2 (germline): MNHNS, SASEGT. Trimming at V came to 6 bases and at J to 6 bases, leaving 6 bases not matched to a gene.

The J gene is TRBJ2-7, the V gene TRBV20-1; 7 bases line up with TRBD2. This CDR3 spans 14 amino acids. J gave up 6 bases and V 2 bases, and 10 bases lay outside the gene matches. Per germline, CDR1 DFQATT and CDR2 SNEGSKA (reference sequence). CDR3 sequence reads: CSARNSISGGEQYF. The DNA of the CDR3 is TGCAGTGCTAGAAACTCCATCTCGGGGGGCGAGCAGTACTTC.

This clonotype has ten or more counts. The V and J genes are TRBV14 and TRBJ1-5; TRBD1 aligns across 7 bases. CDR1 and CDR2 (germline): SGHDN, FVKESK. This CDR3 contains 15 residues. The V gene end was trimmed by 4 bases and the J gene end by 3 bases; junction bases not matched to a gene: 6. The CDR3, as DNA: TGTGCCAGCAGCCCTGGGGGACAGCACAATCAGCCCCAGCATTTT. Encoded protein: CASSPGGQHNQPQHF.

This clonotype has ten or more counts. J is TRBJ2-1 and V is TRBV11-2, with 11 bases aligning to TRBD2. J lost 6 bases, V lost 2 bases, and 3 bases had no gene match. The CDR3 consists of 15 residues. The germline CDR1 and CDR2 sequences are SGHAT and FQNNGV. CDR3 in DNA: TGTGCCAGCAGCTTACTAGCGGGAGGTAGCAATGAGCAGTTCTTC. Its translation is CASSLLAGGSNEQFF.

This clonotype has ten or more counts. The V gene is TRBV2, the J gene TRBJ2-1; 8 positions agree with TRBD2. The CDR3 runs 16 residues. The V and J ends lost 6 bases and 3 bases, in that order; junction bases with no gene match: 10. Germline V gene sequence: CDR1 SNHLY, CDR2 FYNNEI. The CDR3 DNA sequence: TGTGCCAGCAGCGCCTCGAGCGGGGGTTACTACAATGAGCAGTTCTTC. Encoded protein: CASSASSGGYYNEQFF.

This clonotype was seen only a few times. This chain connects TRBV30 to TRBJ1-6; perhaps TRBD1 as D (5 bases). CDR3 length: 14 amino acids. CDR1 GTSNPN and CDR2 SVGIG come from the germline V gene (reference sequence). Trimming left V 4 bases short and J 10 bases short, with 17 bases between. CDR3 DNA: TGTGCCTGGAACGTCGGGATCGGGGGGTCACCCCTCCACTTT. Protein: CAWNVGIGGSPLHF.

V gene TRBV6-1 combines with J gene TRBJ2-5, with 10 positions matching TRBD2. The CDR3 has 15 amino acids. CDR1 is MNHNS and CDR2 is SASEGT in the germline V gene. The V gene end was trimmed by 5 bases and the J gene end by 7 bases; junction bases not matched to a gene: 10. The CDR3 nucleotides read TGTGCCAGCAGTTCCCACGGACTAGCGGACTCGACCCAGTACTTC. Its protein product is CASSSHGLADSTQYF.

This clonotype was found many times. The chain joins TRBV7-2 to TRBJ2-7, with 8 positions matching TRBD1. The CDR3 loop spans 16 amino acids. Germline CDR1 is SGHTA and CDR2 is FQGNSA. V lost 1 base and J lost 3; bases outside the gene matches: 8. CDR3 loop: CASSLDGTGSVYEQYF. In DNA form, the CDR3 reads TGTGCCAGCAGCTTAGACGGGACAGGTTCCGTCTACGAGCAGTACTTC.

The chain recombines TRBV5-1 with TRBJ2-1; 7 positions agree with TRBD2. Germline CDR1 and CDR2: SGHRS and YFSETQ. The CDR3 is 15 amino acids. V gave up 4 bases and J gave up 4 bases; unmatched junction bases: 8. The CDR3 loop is CASSHPSGEYNEQFF. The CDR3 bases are TGCGCCAGCAGCCATCCTAGCGGAGAGTACAATGAGCAGTTCTTC.

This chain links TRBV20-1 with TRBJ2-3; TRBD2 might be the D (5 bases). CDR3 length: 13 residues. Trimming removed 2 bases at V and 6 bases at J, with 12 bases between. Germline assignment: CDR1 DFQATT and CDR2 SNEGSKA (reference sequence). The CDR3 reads CSARSPSPDTQYF. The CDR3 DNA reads TGCAGTGCTAGATCCCCTAGCCCGGATACGCAGTATTTT.

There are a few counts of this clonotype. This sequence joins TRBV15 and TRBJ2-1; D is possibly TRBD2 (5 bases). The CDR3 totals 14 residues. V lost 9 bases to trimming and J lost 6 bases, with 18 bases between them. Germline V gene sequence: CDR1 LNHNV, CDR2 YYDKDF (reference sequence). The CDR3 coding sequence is TGTGCCACGGATGGGAGCGGAGCCTTCAATGAGCAGTTCTTC. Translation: CATDGSGAFNEQFF.

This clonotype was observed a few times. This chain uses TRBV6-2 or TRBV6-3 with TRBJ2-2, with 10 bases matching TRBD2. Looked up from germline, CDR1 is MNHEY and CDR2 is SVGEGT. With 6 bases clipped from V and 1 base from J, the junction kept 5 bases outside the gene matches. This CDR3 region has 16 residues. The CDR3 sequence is CASSPGLAVNTGELFF. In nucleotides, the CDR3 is TGTGCCAGCAGCCCCGGACTAGCGGTGAACACCGGGGAGCTGTTTTTT.

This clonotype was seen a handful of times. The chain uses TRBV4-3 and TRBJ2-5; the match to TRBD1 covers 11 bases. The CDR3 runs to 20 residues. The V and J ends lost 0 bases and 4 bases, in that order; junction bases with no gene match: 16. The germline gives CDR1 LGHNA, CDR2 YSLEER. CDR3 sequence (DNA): TGCGCCAGCAGCCAAGAGAGTGGGATAACTGGACAGGGGGCGCGAGAGACCCAGTACTTC. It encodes CASSQESGITGQGARETQYF.

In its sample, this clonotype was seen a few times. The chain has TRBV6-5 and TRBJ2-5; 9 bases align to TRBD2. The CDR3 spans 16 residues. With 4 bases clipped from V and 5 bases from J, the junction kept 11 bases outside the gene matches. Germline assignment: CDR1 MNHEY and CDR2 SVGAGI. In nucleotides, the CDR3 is TGTGCCAGCAGTTTGGCGATAGCGGGAGTCGGGGAGACCCAGTACTTC. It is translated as CASSLAIAGVGETQYF.

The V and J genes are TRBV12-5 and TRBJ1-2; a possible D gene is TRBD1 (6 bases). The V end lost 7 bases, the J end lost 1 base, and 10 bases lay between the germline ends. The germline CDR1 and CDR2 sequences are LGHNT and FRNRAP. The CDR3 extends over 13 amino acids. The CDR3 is CASASDSNYGYTF. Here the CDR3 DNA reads TGTGCTAGTGCCTCGGACAGTAACTATGGCTACACCTTC.

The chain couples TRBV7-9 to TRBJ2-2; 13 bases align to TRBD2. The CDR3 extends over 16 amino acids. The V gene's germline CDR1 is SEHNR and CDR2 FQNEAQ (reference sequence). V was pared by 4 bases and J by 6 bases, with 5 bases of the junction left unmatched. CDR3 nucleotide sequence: TGTGCCAGCAGCTACCCTGGACTAGCGGGAGCCGGGGAGCTGTTTTTT. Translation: CASSYPGLAGAGELFF.